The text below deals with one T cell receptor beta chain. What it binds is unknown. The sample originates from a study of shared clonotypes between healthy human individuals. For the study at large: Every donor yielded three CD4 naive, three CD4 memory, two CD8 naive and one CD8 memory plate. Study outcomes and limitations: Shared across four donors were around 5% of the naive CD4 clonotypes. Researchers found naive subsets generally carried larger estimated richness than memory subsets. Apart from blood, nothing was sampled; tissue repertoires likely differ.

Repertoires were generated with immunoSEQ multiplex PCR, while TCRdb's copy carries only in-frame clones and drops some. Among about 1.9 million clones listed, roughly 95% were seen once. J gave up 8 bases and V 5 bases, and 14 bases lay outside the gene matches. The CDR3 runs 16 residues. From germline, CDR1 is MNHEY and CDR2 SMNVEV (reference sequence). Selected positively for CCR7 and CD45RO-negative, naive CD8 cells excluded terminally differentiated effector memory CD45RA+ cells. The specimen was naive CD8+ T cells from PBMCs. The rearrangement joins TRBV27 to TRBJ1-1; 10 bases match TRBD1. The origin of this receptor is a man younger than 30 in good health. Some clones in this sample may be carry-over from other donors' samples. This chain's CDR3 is CASSLLPGQGGEEAFF. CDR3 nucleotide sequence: TGTGCCAGCAGTCTCCTCCCCGGACAGGGGGGTGAGGAAGCTTTCTTT.